This TCR beta chain was identified during a study of blood T cells in healthy people across ages. To note about this clonotype: Its antigen is not known.

Study-level points and caveats: Versus aged donors, long-lived donors had higher diversity and more naive CD4+ cells. Underestimates were what the diversity estimates from one million T cells were considered to be.

The use of a sample-barcoded 5' primer and a J-beta primer mix characterized a second PCR of roughly 6 to 11 cycles. Each cDNA molecule was tagged by a template-switch adaptor that had 12 random nucleotides. Each CDR3 protein is one row after TCRdb ran MiXCR on the 5' RACE reads. The table records 1.5 million or so distinct CDR3 sequences, around 39% of them present only once. Whenever a sample was processed, at least 6 million PBMCs were isolated. V lost 6 bases to trimming and J lost 3 bases, with 14 bases between them. This CDR3 has 14 amino acids. Germline CDR1 and CDR2: SNHLY and FYNNEI. The TCR was taken from a woman aged 18 to 35 in good health. Sequenced input: blood. The rearrangement links TRBV2 to TRBJ1-2; D gene uncertain. The CDR3 sequence is CASRPGGGDYGYTF. In DNA, the CDR3 is TGTGCCAGCAGGCCCGGAGGCGGAGACTATGGCTACACCTTC.